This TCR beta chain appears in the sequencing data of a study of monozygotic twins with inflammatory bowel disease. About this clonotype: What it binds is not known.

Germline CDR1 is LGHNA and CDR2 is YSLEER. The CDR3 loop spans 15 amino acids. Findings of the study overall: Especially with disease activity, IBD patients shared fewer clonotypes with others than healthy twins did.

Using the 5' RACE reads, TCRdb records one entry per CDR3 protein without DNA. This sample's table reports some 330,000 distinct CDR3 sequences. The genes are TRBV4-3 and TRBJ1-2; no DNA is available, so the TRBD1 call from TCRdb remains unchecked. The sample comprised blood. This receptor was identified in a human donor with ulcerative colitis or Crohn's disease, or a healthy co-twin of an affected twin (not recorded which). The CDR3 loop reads CASSQQGQENYGYTF.